These 23 T cell receptor beta chains share one sample of origin, sequenced in a study of T cell responses to AZD1222 COVID-19 vaccine. The repertoire was sequenced with immunoSEQ multiplex PCR; TCRdb's copy has only in-frame clones and lacks some. The data show 150,000 or so clones, approximately 90% seen once. Sequencing used peripheral blood, obtained 28 days after the second AZD1222 dose. Every receptor here comes from an adult who received the AZD1222 COVID-19 vaccine.

The chain is built from TRBV5-8 and TRBJ1-3, with D hard to call. The CDR3 has 15 residues. Germline loops: CDR1 SGHTS, CDR2 YDEGEE. Trimming shortened V by 4 bases and J by 0 bases, and 11 bases separated the two germline ends. Here the CDR3 DNA reads TGTGCCAGCAGCCCGACTCATTCCTCTGGAAACACCATATATTTT. It encodes CASSPTHSSGNTIYF.

The chain joins TRBV7-3 to TRBJ2-3, with a weak D call TRBD2 (6 bases). CDR3 length: 16 residues. From germline, CDR1 is SGHTA and CDR2 FQGTGA. V lost 5 bases and J lost 1, with 16 bases in between. The CDR3 protein is CASSQSGPGGTDTQYF. CDR3 nucleotides: TGTGCCAGCAGCCAAAGCGGGCCCGGTGGCACAGATACGCAGTATTTT.

The V gene is TRBV5-1, the J gene TRBJ1-6, with 8 positions matching TRBD1. With 3 bases clipped from V and 7 bases from J, the junction kept 9 bases outside the gene matches. The CDR3 consists of 16 residues. Germline assignment: CDR1 SGHRS and CDR2 YFSETQ. In DNA form, the CDR3 reads TGCGCCAGCAGCTCTGGACAGGGAAGGATGAATTCACCCCTCCACTTT. Encoded protein: CASSSGQGRMNSPLHF.

To note about this clone: Other DNA variants within this sample encode the same CDR3. The V and J genes are TRBV6-5 and TRBJ1-1; no firm D call. Trimming removed 0 bases at V and 1 base at J, with 3 bases between. Germline CDR1 reads MNHEY; CDR2 reads SVGAGI. This CDR3 has 13 amino acids. CDR3 residues: CASSYSWNTEAFF. The CDR3 DNA reads as TGTGCCAGCAGTTACTCATGGAACACTGAAGCTTTCTTT.

The rearrangement links TRBV5-6 to TRBJ1-5; D may be TRBD1 (5 bases). The V and J ends lost 3 bases and 5 bases respectively, with 21 bases between them. Germline lookup yields CDR1 SGHDT and CDR2 YYEEEE. The CDR3 has 17 residues. The CDR3 DNA is TGTGCCAGCAGCTACCCGGGACGCTTCTTAAGGTATCAGCCCCAGCATTTT. It codes for CASSYPGRFLRYQPQHF.

This chain links TRBV24-1 with TRBJ2-7, with 7 bases matching TRBD1. Trimming took 3 bases from V and 4 from J; bases not matched to a gene: 2. The CDR3 spans 13 residues. From germline, CDR1 is KGHDR and CDR2 SFDVKD. In nucleotides, the CDR3 is TGTGCCACCAGTGATCCGGGACAGTACGAGCAGTACTTC. This sequence encodes CATSDPGQYEQYF.

The chain links TRBV5-8 to TRBJ2-4; a weak D match, TRBD2 (6 bases). Trimming took 4 bases from V and 6 from J, leaving 11 bases between them. This CDR3 spans 13 amino acids. CDR1 is SGHTS, CDR2 YDEGEE, per germline. The CDR3: CASSRRGPNIQYF. In DNA form, the CDR3 reads TGTGCCAGCAGCCGGCGGGGTCCAAACATTCAGTACTTC.

This clone was seen once. The chain employs TRBV10-2 and TRBJ2-3; perhaps TRBD2 as D (6 bases). The V gene lost 5 bases and the J gene lost 1 base, with 10 bases spanning the gap. This CDR3 is 14 amino acids long. In germline, CDR1 is WSHSY, CDR2 SAAADI. CDR3 loop: CASSPGLRTDTQYF. CDR3 coding DNA: TGCGCCAGCAGTCCGGGACTTCGCACAGATACGCAGTATTTT.

The chain links TRBV7-2 to TRBJ2-7, with 8 bases aligning to TRBD2. Germline V gene data show CDR1 as SGHTA and CDR2 as FQGNSA. The V segment lost 6 bases and the J segment 1 base; nucleotides outside the gene matches: 8. The CDR3 has 15 amino acids. In DNA, the CDR3 is TGTGCCAGCAGTCCTTCGGCTAGCGGGTCCTACGAGCAGTACTTC. Translated: CASSPSASGSYEQYF.

The CDR3 is CASSPGQGDYNEQFF. The CDR3, as DNA: TGTGCCAGCAGTCCGGGACAGGGGGACTACAATGAGCAGTTCTTC. The chain joins TRBV6-2 or TRBV6-3 to TRBJ2-1; 11 bases line up with TRBD1. The CDR3 spans 15 residues. V trimming: 5 bases; J trimming: 3 bases; junction bases outside the gene matches: 3. CDR1 MNHEY and CDR2 SVGEGT come from the germline V gene.

The genes are TRBV4-3 and TRBJ1-5; D gene uncertain. CDR3 length: 15 residues. Trimming cost V 4 bases and J 0 bases, with 10 bases left between them. Germline assignment: CDR1 LGHNA and CDR2 YSLEER. The CDR3 loop is CASSPTGSSNQPQHF. The CDR3 DNA sequence: TGCGCCAGCAGCCCAACGGGAAGTAGCAATCAGCCCCAGCATTTT.

This chain connects TRBV7-9 to TRBJ1-4; 8 nucleotides align to TRBD1. CDR1 is SEHNR, CDR2 FQNEAQ, per germline (reference sequence). The J segment lost 4 bases and the V segment lost 1 base, leaving 2 bases of the junction unmatched. The CDR3 extends over 15 amino acids. Here the CDR3 DNA reads TGTGCCAGCAGCTTAGGGACAGGGTTTAATGAAAAACTGTTTTTT. Amino acid sequence: CASSLGTGFNEKLFF.

The genes are TRBV29-1 and TRBJ1-2; the D gene is possibly TRBD1 (5 bases). This CDR3 spans 13 amino acids. CDR1 and CDR2 from the germline V gene are SQVTM and ANQGSEA. Deletions cut 6 bases from V and 6 bases from J, with 17 bases between. The CDR3 region has the DNA TGCAGCGTCAACCCCGGGGCCCCACATGGCTACACCTTC. Amino acid sequence: CSVNPGAPHGYTF.

The chain carries TRBV28 and TRBJ2-1; 8 positions match TRBD2. J was trimmed by 8 bases and V by 3 bases; bases with no gene match: 9. CDR1 and CDR2 from the germline V gene are MDHEN and SYDVKM. CDR3 size: 15 residues. The CDR3 DNA reads TGTGCCAGCAGTTTTCAAGCGGGAGTCCTCTATGAGCAGTTCTTC. Its translation: CASSFQAGVLYEQFF. Using reference TRBV28 and TRBJ2-1 for the parts outside the CDR3, the full variable domain is DVKVTQSSRYLVKRTGEKVFLECVQDMDHENMFWYRQDPGLGLRLIYFSYDVKMKEKGDIPEGYSVSREKKERFSLILESASTNQTSMYLCASSFQAGVLYEQFFGPGTRLTVL.

The chain recombines TRBV9 with TRBJ2-2, with D maybe TRBD1 (5 bases). The length of the CDR3 is 15 residues. The ends were cut back, 4 bases at V and 5 bases at J, with 15 bases in the middle. Germline V gene lookup returns CDR1 SGDLS and CDR2 YYNGEE. The CDR3 loop reads CASSIHDRPTGELFF. The CDR3 coding sequence is TGTGCCAGCAGCATTCACGACAGACCTACCGGGGAGCTGTTTTTT.

The chain combines TRBV28 with TRBJ1-1, with a possible D match to TRBD1 (6 bases). Germline V gene lookup returns CDR1 MDHEN and CDR2 SYDVKM. V was trimmed by 4 bases and J by 0 bases, leaving 15 bases between them. There are 16 residues in the CDR3. In nucleotides, the CDR3 is TGTGCCAGCAGTTGGGGGACAACGTTTTTGAACACTGAAGCTTTCTTT. It codes for CASSWGTTFLNTEAFF. The full variable domain, with the rest looked up from reference TRBV28 and TRBJ1-1, is DVKVTQSSRYLVKRTGEKVFLECVQDMDHENMFWYRQDPGLGLRLIYFSYDVKMKEKGDIPEGYSVSREKKERFSLILESASTNQTSMYLCASSWGTTFLNTEAFFGQGTRLTVV.

This chain connects TRBV18 to TRBJ2-2, with a weak D call TRBD1 (6 bases). The length of the CDR3 is 21 residues. Trimming took 3 bases from V and 1 from J, leaving 27 bases between them. The germline gives CDR1 KGHSH, CDR2 LQKENI. In DNA form, the CDR3 reads TGTGCCAGCTCACCGCGCCCCGGACCAGGACAGTGGTACGTGAACACCGGGGAGCTGTTTTTT. Protein product: CASSPRPGPGQWYVNTGELFF.

The V call is TRBV6-5, the J call TRBJ2-7; D gene uncertain. Germline V lookup: CDR1 MNHEY, CDR2 SVGAGI. Trimming cost V 6 bases and J 5 bases, with 17 bases left between them. The CDR3 runs to 14 residues. CDR3 sequence (DNA): TGTGCCAGCAGGCGATCATGGGAAGGCCACGAGCAGTACTTC. Translating it yields CASRRSWEGHEQYF.

The rearrangement uses TRBV7-9 and TRBJ2-5; 9 bases fit TRBD2. Per the germline V gene, CDR1 is SEHNR and CDR2 is FQNEAQ (reference sequence). The CDR3 consists of 16 residues. With V trimmed by 3 bases and J by 0 bases, 5 bases remained unmatched. In DNA form, the CDR3 reads TGTGCCAGCAGCTTTGGTCAGCGGGGGGACCAAGAGACCCAGTACTTC. It specifies CASSFGQRGDQETQYF.

Only one count was recorded for this clone. The rearrangement uses TRBV5-4 and TRBJ1-2; no firm D call. CDR3 length: 15 amino acids. Per germline, CDR1 SGHNT and CDR2 YYREEE (reference sequence). Trimming took off 4 bases at V and 4 bases at J, with 17 bases between the two ends. The CDR3 DNA reads as TGTGCCAGCAGCCCCCTCGGGTCGCCCGCCTATGGCTACACCTTC. Amino acid sequence: CASSPLGSPAYGYTF.

The chain couples TRBV6-5 to TRBJ1-4; the match to TRBD1 covers 9 bases. The CDR3 totals 16 residues. V shed 4 bases and J 4 bases; nucleotides not matched to a gene: 7. From germline, CDR1 is MNHEY and CDR2 SVGAGI. The DNA for the CDR3 is TGTGCCAGCAGTTCGGAGGGACAGGGCCTTAATGAAAAACTGTTTTTT. Translation: CASSSEGQGLNEKLFF.

V gene TRBV5-4 combines with J gene TRBJ1-2; 8 bases line up with TRBD1. The CDR3 is 14 residues long. V lost 4 bases and J lost 3; bases outside the gene matches: 5. Germline V gene lookup returns CDR1 SGHNT and CDR2 YYREEE (reference sequence). The CDR3 nucleotides are TGTGCCAGCAGCCGCGCGACAGGGGACTATGGCTACACCTTC. This encodes CASSRATGDYGYTF.

The V and J genes are TRBV7-2 and TRBJ2-1; 8 positions agree with TRBD2. In germline, CDR1 is SGHTA, CDR2 FQGNSA. After removal of 6 bases from V and 2 bases from J, the junction contained 6 bases not matched to a gene. The CDR3 is 15 amino acids. The CDR3, as DNA: TGTGCCAGCAGTTACAGCGGGAGCACCTACAATGAGCAGTTCTTC. Its translation: CASSYSGSTYNEQFF.